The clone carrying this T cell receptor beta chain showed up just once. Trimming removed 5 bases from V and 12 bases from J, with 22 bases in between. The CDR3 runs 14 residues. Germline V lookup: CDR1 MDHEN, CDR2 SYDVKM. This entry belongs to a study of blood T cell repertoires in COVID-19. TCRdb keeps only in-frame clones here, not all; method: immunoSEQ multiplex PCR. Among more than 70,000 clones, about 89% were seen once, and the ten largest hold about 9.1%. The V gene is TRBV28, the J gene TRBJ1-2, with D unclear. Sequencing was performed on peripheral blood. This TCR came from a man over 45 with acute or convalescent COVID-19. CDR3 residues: CASSIVNKAGKNTF. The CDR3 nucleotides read TGTGCCAGCAGTATAGTAAACAAAGCGGGGAAGAACACCTTC.